The 24 T cell receptor beta chains below were found in one sample sequenced in a study of blood T cell repertoires in COVID-19 (dated by TCRdb to the early 2020s). Libraries were constructed by the immunoSEQ multiplex PCR assay. In its TCRdb copy, this immuneACCESS table keeps in-frame sequences only and misses some clones. Where compared with another copy, unresolved V genes explain less than half of these, and the others have no known cause. The sample table holds approximately 97,000 clones, of which around nine tenths were seen once. The ten most abundant clones make up approximately 1.5% of the sample. The sequencing sample was made of peripheral blood. The receptors derive from a man in his fifties or sixties with acute or convalescent COVID-19.

The chain couples TRBV9 to TRBJ2-3; 8 bases agree with TRBD2. The germline V gene has CDR1 SGDLS and CDR2 YYNGEE. This CDR3 contains 17 residues. V lost 3 bases and J lost 6; bases outside the gene matches: 15. CDR3 DNA sequence: TGTGCCAGCAGCGGAAGGGATAGCGGGACGGGCCGGGATACGCAGTATTTT. Residues: CASSGRDSGTGRDTQYF.

V and J are TRBV7-7 and TRBJ1-4; 11 positions match TRBD1. Looked up from germline, CDR1 is SSHAT and CDR2 is FNYEAQ (reference sequence). This CDR3 region has 15 residues. The ends lost 5 bases at V and 6 bases at J; junction bases unmatched: 5. The CDR3 loop reads CASSPGTGGYEKLFF. The CDR3 DNA follows: TGTGCCAGCAGCCCGGGGACAGGGGGATATGAAAAACTGTTTTTT.

V usage is TRBV3-1 (or the pseudogene TRBV3-2) and J usage is TRBJ1-6, with D perhaps TRBD1 (6 bases). Trimming took 2 bases from V and 8 from J, leaving 13 bases between them. The germline gives CDR1 LGHDT, CDR2 YNNKEL (reference sequence). The CDR3 is made up of 15 amino acids. The CDR3: CASSQRDTTYSPLHF. The DNA for the CDR3 is TGTGCCAGCAGCCAACGGGACACCACATATTCACCCCTCCACTTT.

The chain uses TRBV6-2 or TRBV6-3 and TRBJ2-1; D is undetermined. Germline V gene lookup returns CDR1 MNHEY and CDR2 SVGEGT. V lost 4 bases to trimming and J lost 0 bases, with 10 bases between them. CDR3 length: 15 amino acids. The CDR3 DNA follows: TGTGCCAGCAGTTCACAGTTTACCTCCTACAATGAGCAGTTCTTC. The encoded protein is CASSSQFTSYNEQFF.

V usage is TRBV30 and J usage is TRBJ1-5; D not certain. V was clipped by 2 bases and J by 2 bases, with 7 bases between them. The CDR3 covers 13 residues. Germline values: CDR1 GTSNPN, CDR2 SVGIG (reference sequence). The CDR3: CAWSLTGNQPQHF. CDR3 sequence (DNA): TGTGCCTGGAGTCTCACGGGCAATCAGCCCCAGCATTTT.

This chain connects TRBV5-1 to TRBJ2-1; TRBD2 matches 10 bases. This CDR3 is built from 17 residues. V lost 6 bases, J lost 4 bases, and 13 bases stayed unmatched. From germline, CDR1 is SGHRS and CDR2 YFSETQ. CDR3 amino acids: CASTSMGVAGGYNEQFF. In DNA form, the CDR3 reads TGCGCCAGCACTTCTATGGGAGTAGCGGGGGGTTACAATGAGCAGTTCTTC.

The chain employs TRBV18 and TRBJ1-6, with 10 bases identical to TRBD1. The J segment lost 12 bases and the V segment lost 9 bases, leaving 8 bases of the junction unmatched. Per germline, CDR1 KGHSH and CDR2 LQKENI. The length of the CDR3 is 13 residues. CDR3 DNA: TGTGCCAGTAGACAGGGGGCCAGCGAACCCCTCCACTTT. Translating gives CASRQGASEPLHF. The whole variable domain, filled in from reference TRBV18 and TRBJ1-6, reads NAGVMQNPRHLVRRRGQEARLRCSPMKGHSHVYWYRQLPEEGLKFMVYLQKENIIDESGMPKERFSAEFPKEGPSILRIQQVVRGDSAAYFCASRQGASEPLHFGNGTRLTVT.

The V and J genes are TRBV5-5 and TRBJ1-5; 8 positions agree with TRBD1. The CDR3 is 14 amino acids. The junction had 7 bases not matched to a gene; V was cut back by 2 bases and J by 9 bases. Germline CDR1 and CDR2: SGHKS and YYEKEE (reference sequence). The CDR3 sequence: CASSFDRGFGPQHF. DNA for the CDR3: TGTGCCAGCAGCTTTGACAGGGGCTTTGGGCCCCAGCATTTT.

This clone was counted a single time. The chain is built from TRBV5-6 and TRBJ2-7; 9 bases fit TRBD1. Germline-derived CDR1 and CDR2 are SGHDT and YYEEEE. The CDR3 is made up of 14 amino acids. The junction had 1 base not matched to a gene; V was cut back by 2 bases and J by 1 base. CDR3: CASSLQGASYEQYF. The CDR3 DNA follows: TGTGCCAGCAGCTTACAGGGGGCATCCTACGAGCAGTACTTC.

V usage is TRBV2 and J usage is TRBJ1-5; D is possibly TRBD1 (5 bases). Trimming removed 6 bases from V and 4 bases from J, with 13 bases in between. The CDR3 is 14 residues long. Germline CDR1 is SNHLY and CDR2 is FYNNEI. CDR3 sequence (DNA): TGTGCCAGCAGCTACACAGGTCTAAATCAGCCCCAGCATTTT. This encodes CASSYTGLNQPQHF.

The genes are TRBV7-9 and TRBJ1-5; D gene ambiguous. The V gene lost 5 bases and the J gene lost 5 bases, with 10 bases spanning the gap. The CDR3 is 13 amino acids. Germline V CDR1 and CDR2: SEHNR, FQNEAQ (reference sequence). CDR3 amino acids: CASSLQEDQPQHF. CDR3 in DNA: TGTGCCAGCAGCCTGCAAGAGGATCAGCCCCAGCATTTT.

V usage is TRBV13 and J usage is TRBJ1-1, with 7 bases identical to TRBD1. The CDR3 runs to 16 residues. Germline CDR1 and CDR2: PRHDT and FYEKMQ (reference sequence). The junction had 6 bases not matched to a gene; V was cut back by 0 bases and J by 2 bases. The CDR3 loop reads CASSLGTGFRNTEAFF. The DNA for the CDR3 is TGTGCCAGCAGCTTAGGGACAGGGTTCCGTAACACTGAAGCTTTCTTT.

DNA of the CDR3: TGTGCCAGCAGCCAAGAAAACAAAAATGAAAAACTGTTTTTT. Protein sequence: CASSQENKNEKLFF. This chain uses TRBV3-1 (or the pseudogene TRBV3-2) with TRBJ1-4, with D uncertain. The ends were cut back, 0 bases at V and 5 bases at J, with 7 bases in the middle. Germline CDR1 and CDR2: LGHDT and YNNKEL (reference sequence). This CDR3 spans 14 amino acids.

This chain uses TRBV6-5 with TRBJ1-4, with D possibly TRBD1 on 5 matching bases. Deletions cut 7 bases from V and 5 bases from J, with 11 bases between. The CDR3 totals 13 residues. Looked up from germline, CDR1 is MNHEY and CDR2 is SVGAGI. CDR3 nucleotides: TGTGCCAGCACCCCCAGGGTAAATGAAAAACTGTTTTTT. This codes for CASTPRVNEKLFF.

The gene calls are TRBV19 and TRBJ1-1; D remains ambiguous. CDR3 length: 15 residues. Trimming removed 5 bases at V and 1 base at J, with 14 bases between. CDR1 and CDR2 (germline): LNHDA, SQIVND (reference sequence). CDR3 protein: CASSAPEGGNTEAFF. The CDR3 DNA sequence: TGTGCCAGTAGTGCCCCGGAAGGCGGGAACACTGAAGCTTTCTTT.

The chain joins TRBV7-2 to TRBJ2-3; tentatively, D is TRBD2 (5 bases). Germline CDR1 and CDR2: SGHTA and FQGNSA. The CDR3 totals 12 residues. V dropped 5 bases and J dropped 4 bases, with 7 bases sitting between them. For the CDR3, the DNA is TGTGCCAGCAGCCGAGGGTCAGATACGCAGTATTTT. Protein sequence: CASSRGSDTQYF.

J is TRBJ1-5 and V is TRBV10-3, with no clear D. Trimming removed 4 bases at V and 6 bases at J, with 13 bases between. CDR1 and CDR2 from the germline V gene are ENHRY and SYGVKD. The CDR3 loop spans 14 amino acids. The CDR3 reads CAISGEGIGQPQHF. CDR3 in DNA: TGTGCCATCAGTGGTGAGGGAATTGGTCAGCCCCAGCATTTT.

The chain joins TRBV18 to TRBJ1-2, with TRBD1 as a possible D gene (5 bases). The germline CDR1 and CDR2 sequences are KGHSH and LQKENI. V was pared by 6 bases and J by 3 bases, with 14 bases between. The CDR3 totals 14 residues. The CDR3 DNA reads TGTGCCAGCTCCCCCGTCCAGGGTGACTATGGCTACACCTTC. Residues: CASSPVQGDYGYTF.

The chain has TRBV3-1 (or the pseudogene TRBV3-2) and TRBJ2-2; 10 bases fit TRBD1. The junction had 4 bases not matched to a gene; V was cut back by 5 bases and J by 4 bases. The CDR3 spans 15 residues. The V gene's germline CDR1 is LGHDT and CDR2 YNNKEL (reference sequence). In nucleotides, the CDR3 is TGTGCCAGCAGCGCCCGGACAGGGGGCACCGGGGAGCTGTTTTTT. Translation: CASSARTGGTGELFF.

This chain links TRBV19 with TRBJ1-1, with TRBD1 matching 10 bases. V was clipped by 9 bases and J by 3 bases; unmatched bases: 10. The germline V gene encodes CDR1 LNHDA and CDR2 SQIVND (reference sequence). CDR3 length: 15 amino acids. CDR3 sequence (DNA): TGTGCCAGCACTCAGGAAGACAGGGGGCACACTGAAGCTTTCTTT. It is translated as CASTQEDRGHTEAFF. The complete variable domain, with remaining parts taken from reference TRBV19 and TRBJ1-1, reads DGGITQSPKYLFRKEGQNVTLSCEQNLNHDAMYWYRQDPGQGLRLIYYSQIVNDFQKGDIAEGYSVSREKKESFPLTVTSAQKNPTAFYLCASTQEDRGHTEAFFGQGTRLTVV.

The chain joins TRBV4-1 to TRBJ2-3; no definite D call. Germline CDR1 and CDR2: MGHRA and YSYEKL. The CDR3 is 14 residues long. Trimming pared 4 bases from V and 2 bases from J, leaving 10 bases between. The CDR3 DNA reads as TGCGCCAGCAGCCGAGATCCAGACACAGATACGCAGTATTTT. It yields the protein CASSRDPDTDTQYF.

This chain uses TRBV9 with TRBJ2-7, with 7 positions matching TRBD2. Germline lookup yields CDR1 SGDLS and CDR2 YYNGEE. The CDR3 contains 18 residues. V dropped 0 bases and J dropped 3; count of bases not matched to a gene: 15. CDR3 sequence reads: CASSVGSWWASGNYEQYF. CDR3 bases: TGTGCCAGCAGCGTAGGGAGCTGGTGGGCTAGCGGCAACTACGAGCAGTACTTC. Using reference TRBV9 and TRBJ2-7 for the parts outside the CDR3, the full variable domain is DSGVTQTPKHLITATGQRVTLRCSPRSGDLSVYWYQQSLDQGLQFLIQYYNGEERAKGNILERFSAQQFPDLHSELNLSSLELGDSALYFCASSVGSWWASGNYEQYFGPGTRLTVT.

The CDR3 loop reads CAIRPQQGPYGYTF. The CDR3 nucleotides read TGTGCCATCAGACCCCAACAGGGACCTTATGGCTACACCTTC. The chain uses TRBV10-3 and TRBJ1-2, with a tentative D call TRBD1 (6 bases). CDR1 ENHRY and CDR2 SYGVKD come from the germline V gene. This CDR3 contains 14 residues. V lost 6 bases, J lost 5 bases, and 16 bases lay in between.

The genes are TRBV6-2 or TRBV6-3 and TRBJ1-2, with 7 bases fitting TRBD1. The CDR3 consists of 15 residues. CDR1 and CDR2 (germline): MNHEY, SVGEGT. V lost 0 bases and J lost 3; bases outside the gene matches: 4. CDR3 in amino acids: CASSYSRGLYYGYTF. CDR3 in DNA: TGTGCCAGCAGTTACTCGAGGGGGCTGTACTATGGCTACACCTTC.